Included here is one TCR beta chain sequence, with context. Looked up from germline, CDR1 is ENHRY and CDR2 is SYGVKD. The CDR3 spans 14 residues. With 10 bases removed from V and 3 bases from J, the gap between germline ends came to 18 bases. Assay: immunoSEQ multiplex PCR; the TCRdb copy retains only in-frame clones and omits some. The sample lists approximately 9,800 clones, roughly 93% occurring once. This entry is derived from a study of control samples from healthy donors and cancer patients. This clonotype was sampled from a man aged 55 to 70 with colorectal cancer. The chain joins TRBV10-3 to TRBJ1-1; the D gene is possibly TRBD1 (5 bases). The specimen was PBMCs. CDR3 DNA sequence: TGTGCCAGCGATTCGGGACCTCGTGACACTGAAGCTTTCTTT. Residues: CASDSGPRDTEAFF.